This T cell receptor (beta chain) was recorded in a study of human T cells and chemical hapten exposure. This clonotype has a handful of counts. Germline CDR1 ENHRY, CDR2 SYGVKD. Trimming cost V 8 bases and J 3 bases, with 14 bases left between them. This CDR3 is built from 13 residues. Time point of the sample: pre-sensitization, week 0. Treatment given: therapeutic diphenylcyclopropenone sensitization with weekly scalp DPC. TCRdb redid the calling of the RACE reads with MiXCR, one entry per CDR3 protein. The sample lists more than 250,000 distinct CDR3 sequences, 7.5% to 10% seen once, with over 2% in the top ten.

This TCR was sampled from a woman in her forties with alopecia areata. Some clones in this sample may be carry-over from other donors' samples. The chain uses TRBV10-3 and TRBJ2-7; a weak D match, TRBD1 (6 bases). The specimen comprised whole blood, sampled in connection with sensitization to the hapten diphenylcyclopropenone (DPC). The CDR3, as DNA: TGTGCCATCGGGGGCCCACCACTCTACGAGCAGTACTTC. This gives the protein CAIGGPPLYEQYF.